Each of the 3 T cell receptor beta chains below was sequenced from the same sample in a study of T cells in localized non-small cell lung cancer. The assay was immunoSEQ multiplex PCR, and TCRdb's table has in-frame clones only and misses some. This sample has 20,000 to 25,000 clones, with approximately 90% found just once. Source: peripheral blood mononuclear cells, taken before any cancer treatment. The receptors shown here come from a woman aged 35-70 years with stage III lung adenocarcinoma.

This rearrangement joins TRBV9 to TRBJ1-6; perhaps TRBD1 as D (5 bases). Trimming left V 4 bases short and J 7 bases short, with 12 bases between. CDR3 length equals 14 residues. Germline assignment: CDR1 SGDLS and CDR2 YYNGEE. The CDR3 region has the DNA TGTGCCAGCAGCTTGGGGGGGGTAAATTCACCCCTCCACTTT. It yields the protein CASSLGGVNSPLHF.

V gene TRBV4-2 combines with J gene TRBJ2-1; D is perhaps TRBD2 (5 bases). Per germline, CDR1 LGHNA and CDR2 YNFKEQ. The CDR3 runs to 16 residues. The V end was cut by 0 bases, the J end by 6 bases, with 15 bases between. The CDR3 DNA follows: TGTGCCAGCAGCCAAGATCTTAGCGTTAAAGTCAATGAGCAGTTCTTC. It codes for CASSQDLSVKVNEQFF.

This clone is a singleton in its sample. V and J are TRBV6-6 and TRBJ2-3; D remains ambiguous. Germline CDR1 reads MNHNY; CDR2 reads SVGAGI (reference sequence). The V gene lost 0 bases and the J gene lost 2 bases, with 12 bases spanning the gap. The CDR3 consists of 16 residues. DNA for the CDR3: TGTGCCAGCAGTTACTCGTCGCCCTGGGCCACAGATACGCAGTATTTT. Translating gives CASSYSSPWATDTQYF.